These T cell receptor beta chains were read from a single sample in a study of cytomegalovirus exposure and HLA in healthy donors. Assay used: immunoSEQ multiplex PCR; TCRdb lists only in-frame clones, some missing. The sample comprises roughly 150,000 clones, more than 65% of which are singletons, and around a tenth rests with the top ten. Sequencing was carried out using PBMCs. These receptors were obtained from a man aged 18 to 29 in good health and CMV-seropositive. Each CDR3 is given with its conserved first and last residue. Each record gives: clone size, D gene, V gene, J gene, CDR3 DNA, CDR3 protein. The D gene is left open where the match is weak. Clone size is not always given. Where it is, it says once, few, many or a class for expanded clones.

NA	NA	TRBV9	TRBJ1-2	TGTGCCAGCAGCGGAGGAGGGGTGACGGCCGTTTCCCCTGGCTACACCTTC	CASSGGGVTAVSPGYTF
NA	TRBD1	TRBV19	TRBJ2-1	TGTGCCAGTAGTATAAGGGACAGCTCCTACAATGAGCAGTTCTTC	CASSIRDSSYNEQFF
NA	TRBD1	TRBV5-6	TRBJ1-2	TGTGCCAGCAGCTTGCGACAGGGCTATGGCTACACCTTC	CASSLRQGYGYTF
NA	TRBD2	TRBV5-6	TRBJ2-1	TGTGCCAGCAGCCTGGGGACTAGCGGGTTCAATGAGCAGTTCTTC	CASSLGTSGFNEQFF
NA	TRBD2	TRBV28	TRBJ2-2	TGTGCCAGCAGTATTCTAGCGGGAGTGGGCACCGGGGAGCTGTTTTTT	CASSILAGVGTGELFF
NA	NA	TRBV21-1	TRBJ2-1	TGTGCCAGCGGTCCGAACAGTTGGTCCTACAATGAGCAGTTCTTC	CASGPNSWSYNEQFF
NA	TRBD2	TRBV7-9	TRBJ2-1	TGTGCCAGCAGTCAAAGCGGGAGTTCCTACAATGAGCAGTTCTTC	CASSQSGSSYNEQFF
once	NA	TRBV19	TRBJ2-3	TGTGCCAGTAGTATGGGGGGAAGCACAGATACGCAGTATTTT	CASSMGGSTDTQYF
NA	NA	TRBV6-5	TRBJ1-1	TGTGCCAGCAGTCCACAGGGATTTACTGAAGCTTTCTTT	CASSPQGFTEAFF
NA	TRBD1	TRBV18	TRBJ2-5	TGTGCCAGCTCACCAAGACAGGGGTCGGCGGAGACCCAGTACTTC	CASSPRQGSAETQYF
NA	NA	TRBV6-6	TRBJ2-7	TGTGCCAGCAGTTATTTGGCAGGAACCTACGAGCAGTACTTC	CASSYLAGTYEQYF
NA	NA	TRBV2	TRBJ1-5	TGTGCCAGCAGTGGACGGAGCAGCAATCAGCCCCAGCATTTT	CASSGRSSNQPQHF
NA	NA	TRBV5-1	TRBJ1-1	TGCGCCAGCAGCCCCCGGATGGGCGATTCTGAAGCTTTCTTT	CASSPRMGDSEAFF
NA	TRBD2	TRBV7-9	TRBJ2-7	TGTGCCAGCAGACCCCCGGGGGGTTTCGACGAGCAGTACTTC	CASRPPGGFDEQYF